Shown below are 9 T cell receptor beta chains from a single sample sequenced in a study of blood T cell repertoires in COVID-19. Sequencing was performed with immunoSEQ multiplex PCR; in TCRdb, only in-frame clones are kept and a portion is missing. Seen here are hundreds of thousands of clones, 70% to 90% observed once, and the top ten hold under 5%. The source material was peripheral blood. Receptors originate from a woman between 45 and 60 years old with active or convalescent COVID-19.

The rearrangement joins TRBV4-3 to TRBJ2-7, with 8 positions matching TRBD2. The trim removed 0 bases at V and 0 bases at J, leaving 4 bases unmatched. Germline loops: CDR1 LGHNA, CDR2 YSLEER. CDR3 length: 16 residues. The CDR3 region is CASSQEKAGDSYEQYF. CDR3 in DNA: TGCGCCAGCAGCCAAGAGAAAGCGGGGGACTCCTACGAGCAGTACTTC.

The sample holds one count of this clone. V is TRBV7-2 and J is TRBJ2-7; 16 bases match TRBD2. Trimming took 4 bases from V and 5 from J; bases not matched to a gene: 5. The CDR3 spans 16 residues. Per germline, CDR1 SGHTA and CDR2 FQGNSA. This CDR3 is CASSWGLAGGIDEQYF. For the CDR3, the DNA is TGTGCCAGCAGCTGGGGACTAGCGGGGGGGATCGACGAGCAGTACTTC.

The chain recombines TRBV7-9 with TRBJ1-3; 8 positions agree with TRBD1. V trimming: 5 bases; J trimming: 2 bases; junction bases outside the gene matches: 5. CDR3 length equals 15 residues. The germline V gene encodes CDR1 SEHNR and CDR2 FQNEAQ (reference sequence). The CDR3 sequence is CASSKRTGTGNTIYF. DNA of the CDR3: TGTGCCAGCAGCAAAAGGACAGGGACTGGAAACACCATATATTTT.

Turning to this clone: A junction boundary mismatches the germline segment, possibly from a read error. V and J are TRBV18 and TRBJ2-3, with a tentative D call TRBD1 (5 bases). The CDR3 is 15 residues long. CDR1 is KGHSH, CDR2 LQKENI, per germline. The DNA for the CDR3 is TGTGCCAGCTCGCCACCATCGGACACCACAGATACGCAGTATTTT. This translates into CASSPPSDTTDTQYF.

This chain links TRBV6-1 with TRBJ1-3; 7 bases are a match to TRBD1. The length of the CDR3 is 15 residues. J gave up 0 bases and V 3 bases, and 2 bases lay outside the gene matches. Germline lookup yields CDR1 MNHNS and CDR2 SASEGT. The DNA for the CDR3 is TGTGCCAGCAGTGAGGACAGGAGCTCTGGAAACACCATATATTTT. Translated, it gives CASSEDRSSGNTIYF.

V gene TRBV9 combines with J gene TRBJ2-7; the D is unclear. Per the germline V gene, CDR1 is SGDLS and CDR2 is YYNGEE. The CDR3 consists of 12 residues. Trimming took 4 bases from V and 0 from J, leaving 5 bases between them. The CDR3 is CASSQNSYEQYF. DNA for the CDR3: TGTGCCAGCAGCCAAAACTCCTACGAGCAGTACTTC. The full variable domain, completed using reference TRBV9 and TRBJ2-7, is DSGVTQTPKHLITATGQRVTLRCSPRSGDLSVYWYQQSLDQGLQFLIQYYNGEERAKGNILERFSAQQFPDLHSELNLSSLELGDSALYFCASSQNSYEQYFGPGTRLTVT.

This clone was found once. This chain links TRBV5-1 with TRBJ1-1; 7 bases map to TRBD1. This CDR3 has 13 residues. V was pared by 4 bases and J by 4 bases, with 4 bases of the junction left unmatched. The germline V gene encodes CDR1 SGHRS and CDR2 YFSETQ. CDR3 bases: TGCGCCAGCAGCAATGACAGGGCCACTGAAGCTTTCTTT. Residues: CASSNDRATEAFF.

The V and J genes are TRBV4-1 and TRBJ1-1, with 8 bases aligning to TRBD1. This CDR3 spans 15 amino acids. Germline CDR1 reads MGHRA; CDR2 reads YSYEKL. V trimming: 1 base; J trimming: 2 bases; junction bases outside the gene matches: 3. The CDR3 sequence is CASSQVQGANTEAFF. CDR3 coding DNA: TGCGCCAGCAGCCAAGTCCAGGGGGCCAACACTGAAGCTTTCTTT.

Only a few counts were recorded for this clone. The V and J genes are TRBV3-1 (or the pseudogene TRBV3-2) and TRBJ1-2, with D maybe TRBD1 (6 bases). The CDR3 extends over 14 amino acids. CDR1 LGHDT and CDR2 YNNKEL come from the germline V gene (reference sequence). Trimming took 5 bases from V and 1 from J, leaving 11 bases between them. The CDR3 DNA reads as TGTGCCAGCAGCGAACAGGGAAATAACTATGGCTACACCTTC. Translating gives CASSEQGNNYGYTF.